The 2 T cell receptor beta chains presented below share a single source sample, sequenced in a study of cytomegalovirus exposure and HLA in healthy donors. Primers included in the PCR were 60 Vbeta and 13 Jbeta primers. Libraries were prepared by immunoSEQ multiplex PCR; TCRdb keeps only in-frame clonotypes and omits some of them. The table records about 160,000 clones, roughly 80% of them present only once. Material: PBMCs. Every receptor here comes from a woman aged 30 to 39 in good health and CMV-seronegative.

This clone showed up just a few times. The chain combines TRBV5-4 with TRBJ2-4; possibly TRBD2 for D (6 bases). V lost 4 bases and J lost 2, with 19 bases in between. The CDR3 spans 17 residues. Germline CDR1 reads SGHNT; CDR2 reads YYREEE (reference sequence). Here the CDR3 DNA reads TGTGCCAGCAGCGCGGTCGGTGGAGGGGCGACCAAAAACATTCAGTACTTC. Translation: CASSAVGGGATKNIQYF.

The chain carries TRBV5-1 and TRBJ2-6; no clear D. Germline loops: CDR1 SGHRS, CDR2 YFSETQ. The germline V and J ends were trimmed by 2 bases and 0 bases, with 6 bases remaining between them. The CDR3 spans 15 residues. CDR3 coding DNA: TGCGCCAGCAGCTTTGGAGCCTCTGGGGCCAACGTCCTGACTTTC. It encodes CASSFGASGANVLTF.